This T cell receptor (beta chain) was profiled in a study of beta chain features in type 1 diabetes. A single heparinised blood sample, averaging about 120 mL, was obtained per donor. Reverse transcription of all isolated RNA meant that expressed TCRB transcripts were sequenced. Mean read depth for naive, central memory and regulatory T cell samples was several million reads. The table came from immunoSEQ multiplex PCR; TCRdb's copy has only in-frame clones and leaves some out. Of some 900,000 clones listed, roughly 17% are singletons. V was clipped by 4 bases and J by 5 bases, with 13 bases between them. Germline V CDR1 and CDR2: SGHRS, YFSETQ. The CDR3 loop spans 14 amino acids.

V is TRBV5-1 and J is TRBJ2-1; D might be TRBD1 (6 bases). The sequence derives from a young woman in good health. Specimen: naive CD4+ T cells from blood. CDR3 sequence reads: CASSPWDNNNEQFF. The CDR3 bases are TGCGCCAGCAGCCCCTGGGACAATAACAATGAGCAGTTCTTC.